These 15 T cell receptor beta chains share one sample of origin, sequenced in a study of blood T cell repertoires in COVID-19. The assay was immunoSEQ multiplex PCR, and TCRdb's table has in-frame clones only and misses some. The sample lists about 190,000 clones; roughly four fifths were seen once. The sequenced sample was peripheral blood. These receptors all stem from a middle-aged woman with acute or convalescent COVID-19.

The V and J genes are TRBV28 and TRBJ2-3, with D perhaps TRBD2 (6 bases). The CDR3 has 14 amino acids. Trimming took off 6 bases at V and 1 base at J, with 11 bases between the two ends. Germline CDR1 is MDHEN and CDR2 is SYDVKM. The CDR3 loop is CASRRPGGTDTQYF. CDR3 DNA sequence: TGTGCCAGCAGGAGACCGGGGGGCACAGATACGCAGTATTTT.

The sample holds one count of this clone. The chain links TRBV30 to TRBJ1-1, with D possibly TRBD1 on 5 matching bases. V lost 5 bases and J 10 bases, leaving 17 bases between the germline ends. The CDR3 spans 12 residues. Germline values: CDR1 GTSNPN, CDR2 SVGIG (reference sequence). The CDR3 spells CAWGEAGRGAFF. The CDR3 DNA reads TGTGCCTGGGGAGAAGCAGGGCGAGGAGCTTTCTTT.

The V gene is TRBV24-1, the J gene TRBJ1-1, with 7 bases fitting TRBD1. Per germline, CDR1 KGHDR and CDR2 SFDVKD. This CDR3 has 16 amino acids. V dropped 8 bases and J dropped 1; count of bases not matched to a gene: 12. As DNA, the CDR3 is TGTGCCACCATCCCGGAGAAAAGGGGGCAGAACACTGAAGCTTTCTTT. Protein product: CATIPEKRGQNTEAFF.

This clone has only a few counts. The chain recombines TRBV9 with TRBJ1-2, with TRBD1 identical over 7 bases. The germline gives CDR1 SGDLS, CDR2 YYNGEE. V lost 3 bases to trimming and J lost 3 bases; unmatched junction nucleotides: 8. This CDR3 spans 15 amino acids. Here the CDR3 DNA reads TGTGCCAGCAGCGCAAACCAAGGGGGCGACTATGGCTACACCTTC. Protein sequence: CASSANQGGDYGYTF.

In its sample, this clone was seen once. The CDR3 nucleotides read TGTGCCAGCAGGGGACAGGAGGACACTGAAGCTTTCTTT. Translation gives CASRGQEDTEAFF. The chain recombines TRBV12-3 or TRBV12-4 with TRBJ1-1; 8 bases map to TRBD1. CDR3 length: 13 amino acids. V lost 6 bases to trimming and J lost 3 bases; unmatched junction nucleotides: 3.

A single count supports this clone. The V and J genes are TRBV7-9 and TRBJ2-1, with 7 positions matching TRBD1. The CDR3 consists of 15 residues. Germline trimming cut 5 bases from V and 2 bases from J; bases unmatched to any gene: 6. Germline CDR1 is SEHNR and CDR2 is FQNEAQ (reference sequence). The CDR3 sequence: CASSPGTVPYNEQFF. CDR3 sequence (DNA): TGTGCCAGCAGCCCAGGGACAGTCCCCTACAATGAGCAGTTCTTC.

J is TRBJ2-3 and V is TRBV10-3; D ambiguous. The V gene's germline CDR1 is ENHRY and CDR2 SYGVKD. The V gene lost 5 bases and the J gene lost 1 base, with 7 bases spanning the gap. The CDR3 length is 13 residues. Here the CDR3 reads CAISFGRTDTQYF. In nucleotides, the CDR3 is TGTGCCATCAGTTTCGGTCGCACAGATACGCAGTATTTT.

This clone has only one observation. This chain connects TRBV27 to TRBJ1-2, with D possibly matching TRBD1 (6 bases). Germline V gives CDR1 MNHEY, CDR2 SMNVEV (reference sequence). The germline V and J ends were trimmed by 4 bases and 3 bases, with 12 bases remaining between them. The CDR3 has 14 amino acids. This CDR3 reads CASSSNTGYYGYTF. The CDR3 DNA reads as TGTGCCAGCAGTTCGAATACAGGGTACTATGGCTACACCTTC.

This clone was recorded only once. V usage is TRBV27 and J usage is TRBJ2-7, with 7 bases identical to TRBD1. Germline trimming cut 6 bases from V and 6 bases from J; bases unmatched to any gene: 2. Germline V gene data show CDR1 as MNHEY and CDR2 as SMNVEV (reference sequence). CDR3 length equals 11 residues. This CDR3 reads CASRQGSEQYF. The CDR3 bases are TGTGCCAGCAGACAGGGGAGCGAGCAGTACTTC.

The chain combines TRBV27 with TRBJ1-4; D gene uncertain. Germline loops: CDR1 MNHEY, CDR2 SMNVEV (reference sequence). The CDR3 spans 13 residues. V shed 2 bases and J shed 9 bases, with 10 bases lying between them. CDR3 sequence: CASSLGREQKLFF. The CDR3 DNA reads TGTGCCAGCAGTTTAGGCCGGGAGCAAAAACTGTTTTTT.

This clone was counted once. The chain couples TRBV10-1 to TRBJ2-2; D remains ambiguous. The germline V and J ends were trimmed by 2 bases and 4 bases, with 8 bases remaining between them. The CDR3 is 14 residues long. Germline values: CDR1 WNHNN, CDR2 SYGVQD (reference sequence). CDR3 loop: CASSERRGTGELFF. CDR3 in DNA: TGCGCCAGCAGTGAGAGGCGCGGCACCGGGGAGCTGTTTTTT.

This chain joins TRBV10-1 and TRBJ2-1; 11 bases agree with TRBD2. The CDR3 totals 13 residues. J lost 6 bases, V lost 5 bases, and 0 bases had no gene match. CDR1 is WNHNN and CDR2 is SYGVQD in the germline V gene (reference sequence). The CDR3 DNA sequence: TGCGCCAGCAGTACTAGCGGGAGCAATGAGCAGTTCTTC. Protein product: CASSTSGSNEQFF.

V usage is TRBV19 and J usage is TRBJ2-1, with 9 bases fitting TRBD1. The germline gives CDR1 LNHDA, CDR2 SQIVND (reference sequence). V trimming: 1 base; J trimming: 15 bases; junction bases outside the gene matches: 4. The CDR3 is 12 amino acids. In DNA form, the CDR3 reads TGTGCCAGTAGTATAGTGGGGACAGGGCTGTTCTTC. Its translation: CASSIVGTGLFF. The whole variable domain, filled in from reference TRBV19 and TRBJ2-1, reads DGGITQSPKYLFRKEGQNVTLSCEQNLNHDAMYWYRQDPGQGLRLIYYSQIVNDFQKGDIAEGYSVSREKKESFPLTVTSAQKNPTAFYLCASSIVGTGLFFGPGTRLTVL.

This chain joins TRBV5-1 and TRBJ2-7; D perhaps matches TRBD1 (6 bases). Trimming left V 0 bases short and J 0 bases short, with 10 bases between. The germline V gene encodes CDR1 SGHRS and CDR2 YFSETQ. The CDR3 extends over 15 amino acids. The CDR3 protein is CASSLVTGNSYEQYF. Here the CDR3 DNA reads TGCGCCAGCAGCTTGGTTACAGGGAACTCCTACGAGCAGTACTTC.

CDR3 loop: CASSQDRVGGYTF. The CDR3, as DNA: TGTGCCAGCAGCCAGGACAGGGTGGGCGGCTACACCTTC. The chain recombines TRBV7-2 with TRBJ1-2; 8 bases map to TRBD1. From germline, CDR1 is SGHTA and CDR2 FQGNSA. CDR3 length: 13 amino acids. V was clipped by 5 bases and J by 8 bases; unmatched bases: 7.